The present T cell receptor (beta chain) was sequenced within a study of T cells expressing NK-cell markers. Whole-study context: Obtained from sorted CD3+CD56+NKG2C+, CD3+CD56+NKG2C- and CD3+CD56-NKG2C+ T cells were the TCR beta repertoires. Seropositivity for HCMV was found in most of the eight sequenced donors, with one seronegative.

Remarks on this clonotype: Its antigen is undetermined.

TCRdb reprocessed the 5' RACE reads and reports one entry per CDR3 protein, with no DNA. This sample's clone table lists about 160,000 distinct CDR3 sequences. The CDR3 runs 15 residues. The germline gives CDR1 MGHRA, CDR2 YSYEKL. Overall study results and limits: In several donors, dominant clonotypes made up about 25-65% of CD3+CD56-NKG2C+ cells. It remained uncertain whether the expanded NKG2C+ T cell clones were specific for HCMV antigens.

This TCR was recovered from a man aged 18 to 69 in good health. The sample comprised blood T cells: a sorted CD56 or NKG2C T cell subset, CD4+ or CD8+ T cells, or bulk PBMC T cells (not recorded which). The chain couples TRBV4-1 to TRBJ2-1; absent DNA, TCRdb's TRBD2 call cannot be checked. The CDR3 sequence is CASSLRLADYNEQFF.